What follows are 30 T cell receptor beta chains derived from one specimen sequenced in a study of blood T cell repertoires in COVID-19. The method was immunoSEQ multiplex PCR; TCRdb's version includes in-frame clones alone and lacks a portion of them. The sample carries roughly 100,000 clones, around 88% recorded once. Input material: peripheral blood. The source of these receptors is a human donor in a cohort sampled during active COVID-19.

The chain carries TRBV5-1 and TRBJ2-1, with TRBD2 matching 14 bases. Trimming removed 4 bases from V and 4 bases from J; junction bases left unmatched: 4. CDR3 length equals 16 residues. Germline V gene data show CDR1 as SGHRS and CDR2 as YFSETQ. The CDR3 reads CASSPTSGRGYNEQFF. CDR3 coding DNA: TGCGCCAGCAGCCCGACTAGCGGGAGGGGGTACAATGAGCAGTTCTTC.

The chain uses TRBV30 and TRBJ1-5; D is unclear. The CDR3 covers 13 residues. The germline gives CDR1 GTSNPN, CDR2 SVGIG (reference sequence). DNA for the CDR3: TGTGCTTTGACCGAGGGAGTAAGGCAGCCCCAGCATTTT. This gives the protein CALTEGVRQPQHF.

In its sample, this clone was seen once. This rearrangement joins TRBV5-4 to TRBJ2-6, with D possibly TRBD2 on 6 matching bases. The length of the CDR3 is 16 residues. Germline CDR1 and CDR2: SGHNT and YYREEE (reference sequence). With 2 bases removed from V and 4 bases from J, the gap between germline ends came to 13 bases. The CDR3 protein is CASSFPGVPGANVLTF. CDR3 DNA: TGTGCCAGCAGCTTCCCGGGGGTGCCCGGGGCCAACGTCCTGACTTTC.

The J gene is TRBJ2-4, the V gene TRBV19; D remains ambiguous. The V gene's germline CDR1 is LNHDA and CDR2 SQIVND (reference sequence). Trimming removed 1 base at V and 6 bases at J, with 7 bases between. This CDR3 has 13 residues. CDR3 sequence: CASSIGGRNIQYF. CDR3 sequence (DNA): TGTGCCAGTAGTATAGGTGGCAGAAACATTCAGTACTTC. The complete variable domain, with remaining parts taken from reference TRBV19 and TRBJ2-4, reads DGGITQSPKYLFRKEGQNVTLSCEQNLNHDAMYWYRQDPGQGLRLIYYSQIVNDFQKGDIAEGYSVSREKKESFPLTVTSAQKNPTAFYLCASSIGGRNIQYFGAGTRLSVL.

The chain links TRBV5-8 to TRBJ2-2, with 11 bases aligning to TRBD2. CDR3 length: 15 residues. V trimming: 7 bases; J trimming: 2 bases; junction bases outside the gene matches: 4. CDR1 SGHTS and CDR2 YDEGEE come from the germline V gene. CDR3 in amino acids: CASRGLAVNTGELFF. The CDR3, as DNA: TGTGCCAGCCGGGGACTAGCGGTTAACACCGGGGAGCTGTTTTTT.

The J gene is TRBJ2-7, the V gene TRBV7-8; 14 bases match TRBD2. This CDR3 comprises 16 residues. Per germline, CDR1 SGHVS and CDR2 FQNEAQ. The V and J ends lost 0 bases and 11 bases, in that order; junction bases with no gene match: 9. CDR3: CASSLAGTSGRRSKYF. The CDR3 bases are TGTGCCAGCAGCTTAGCGGGGACTAGCGGGAGACGGTCTAAGTACTTC.

The chain joins TRBV9 to TRBJ2-2; 7 nucleotides align to TRBD2. Germline V gene data show CDR1 as SGDLS and CDR2 as YYNGEE. CDR3 length equals 15 residues. V gave up 3 bases and J gave up 3 bases; unmatched junction bases: 5. As DNA, the CDR3 is TGTGCCAGCAGCGAAGGACTAGGGGACACCGGGGAGCTGTTTTTT. Its translation is CASSEGLGDTGELFF.

This sequence joins TRBV21-1 and TRBJ2-7; the table's D call of TRBD2 was not tested on the DNA. TRBV21-1 is a listed pseudogene. The CDR3 is 14 amino acids. CDR3 protein: CASSTAPGGGEQYF. CDR3 in DNA: TGTGCCAGCAGCACCGCCCCCGGGGGTGGCGAGCAGTACTTC.

The V and J genes are TRBV4-3 and TRBJ2-5; 7 bases align to TRBD2. The CDR3 contains 17 residues. J gave up 3 bases and V 1 base, and 11 bases lay outside the gene matches. The germline V gene has CDR1 LGHNA and CDR2 YSLEER. CDR3 sequence: CASSQVSSSGFKETQYF. The CDR3 nucleotides are TGCGCCAGCAGCCAAGTTTCGTCTAGCGGTTTCAAAGAGACCCAGTACTTC.

The chain combines TRBV14 with TRBJ2-7; 11 nucleotides align to TRBD2. Germline CDR1 is SGHDN and CDR2 is FVKESK. V trimming: 1 base; J trimming: 7 bases; junction bases outside the gene matches: 6. The CDR3 is 15 amino acids. The DNA of the CDR3 is TGTGCCAGCAGCCAAGTCTCGGGACTAGCGGAGGAGCAGTACTTC. It yields the protein CASSQVSGLAEEQYF.

The rearrangement joins TRBV27 to TRBJ2-3; 9 bases map to TRBD2. From germline, CDR1 is MNHEY and CDR2 SMNVEV (reference sequence). This CDR3 is built from 20 residues. The V and J ends lost 3 bases and 1 base, in that order; junction bases with no gene match: 17. In DNA, the CDR3 is TGTGCCAGCAGTTTGGCCCCCCCAGCGGGAGGAGGGTTACGCACAGATACGCAGTATTTT. Translating gives CASSLAPPAGGGLRTDTQYF.

The chain joins TRBV9 to TRBJ2-2, with TRBD1 matching over 7 bases. J lost 5 bases, V lost 4 bases, and 11 bases had no gene match. Germline V CDR1 and CDR2: SGDLS, YYNGEE. The CDR3 is 16 amino acids. CDR3 loop: CASSPQTGIRTGELFF. The CDR3 DNA follows: TGTGCCAGCAGCCCCCAGACAGGGATCCGTACCGGGGAGCTGTTTTTT.

V is TRBV4-3 and J is TRBJ1-2; TRBD1 is a possible D gene (5 bases). Germline loops: CDR1 LGHNA, CDR2 YSLEER. This CDR3 contains 16 residues. V dropped 3 bases and J dropped 4 bases, with 18 bases sitting between them. CDR3 protein: CASSQATGALGYGYTF. CDR3 coding DNA: TGCGCCAGCAGCCAGGCTACTGGGGCCCTTGGCTATGGCTACACCTTC.

V is TRBV6-5 and J is TRBJ2-2, with D possibly TRBD1 on 6 matching bases. This CDR3 region has 14 residues. Germline V gene data show CDR1 as MNHEY and CDR2 as SVGAGI. Trimming pared 4 bases from V and 2 bases from J, leaving 8 bases between. The CDR3 sequence is CASSFRGNTGELFF. CDR3 coding DNA: TGTGCCAGCAGTTTCAGGGGTAACACCGGGGAGCTGTTTTTT.

This clone is a singleton in its sample. V gene TRBV30 combines with J gene TRBJ2-2; 15 nucleotides line up with TRBD2. Germline V gene lookup returns CDR1 GTSNPN and CDR2 SVGIG (reference sequence). The V segment lost 3 bases and the J segment 1 base; nucleotides outside the gene matches: 6. CDR3 length equals 18 residues. The CDR3 DNA follows: TGTGCCTGGAGCGACTTGGGACTAGCGGGGGGGAACACCGGGGAGCTGTTTTTT. It encodes CAWSDLGLAGGNTGELFF. The full variable domain, in which reference TRBV30 and TRBJ2-2 provide the parts outside the CDR3, is SQTIHQWPATLVQPVGSPLSLECTVEGTSNPNLYWYRQAAGRGLQLLFYSVGIGQISSEVPQNLSASRPQDRQFILSSKKLLLSDSGFYLCAWSDLGLAGGNTGELFFGEGSRLTVL.

The chain has TRBV6-5 and TRBJ1-3; the D is unclear. The CDR3 loop spans 16 amino acids. Germline values: CDR1 MNHEY, CDR2 SVGAGI. Between the trimmed V and J ends, which lost 2 bases and 4 bases, there was a span of 15 bases. The CDR3 reads CASSYALDSIGNTIYF. The CDR3 coding sequence is TGTGCCAGCAGTTACGCACTGGACTCAATCGGAAACACCATATATTTT.

The chain couples TRBV12-3 or TRBV12-4 to TRBJ1-1; D is undetermined. V lost 4 bases and J 5 bases, leaving 5 bases between the germline ends. CDR3 size: 11 residues. The CDR3 here is CASSSGTEAFF. The CDR3 DNA follows: TGTGCCAGCAGTTCGGGTACTGAAGCTTTCTTT.

The rearrangement uses TRBV6-5 and TRBJ2-5, with D possibly matching TRBD2 (6 bases). The CDR3 sequence is 13 residues long. The ends were cut back, 7 bases at V and 1 base at J, with 10 bases in the middle. Germline values: CDR1 MNHEY, CDR2 SVGAGI. The CDR3: CASTGGRQETQYF. The CDR3 DNA reads as TGTGCCAGCACCGGGGGACGCCAAGAGACCCAGTACTTC.

In this sample, this clone is medium-sized. The chain recombines TRBV9 with TRBJ1-4, with D hard to call. V was cut by 2 bases and J by 4 bases, with 9 bases left in between. The CDR3 is 14 residues long. Germline V CDR1 and CDR2: SGDLS, YYNGEE. CDR3 DNA sequence: TGTGCCAGCAGCGTTGGCCACGTTAATGAAAAACTGTTTTTT. The encoded protein is CASSVGHVNEKLFF.

This chain connects TRBV2 to TRBJ2-3, with TRBD1 identical over 7 bases. Germline V CDR1 and CDR2: SNHLY, FYNNEI. With 7 bases clipped from V and 0 bases from J, the junction kept 10 bases outside the gene matches. The CDR3 has 16 amino acids. DNA of the CDR3: TGTGCCAGCACCACGGACAGGCCTACTAGCACAGATACGCAGTATTTT. Its protein is CASTTDRPTSTDTQYF.

The genes are TRBV19 and TRBJ2-7; tentative D call: TRBD2 (6 bases). Between the trimmed V and J ends, which lost 4 bases and 5 bases, there was a span of 12 bases. The V gene's germline CDR1 is LNHDA and CDR2 SQIVND (reference sequence). The CDR3 is 13 residues long. CDR3 protein: CASSTSGVHEQYF. CDR3 in DNA: TGTGCCAGTAGTACCTCGGGGGTCCACGAGCAGTACTTC.

DNA for the CDR3: TGTGCCAGCAACCCGGGGGGCTCCGGAAACACCATATATTTT. Translated, it gives CASNPGGSGNTIYF. This chain connects TRBV6-6 to TRBJ1-3; D is possibly TRBD1 (6 bases). CDR1 and CDR2 (germline): MNHNY, SVGAGI (reference sequence). V was cut by 7 bases and J by 4 bases, with 14 bases left in between. This CDR3 spans 14 amino acids.

The rearrangement links TRBV25-1 to TRBJ2-2; D is unresolved. Germline V gene lookup returns CDR1 MGHDK and CDR2 SYGVNS. V was cut by 7 bases and J by 7 bases, with 10 bases left in between. The CDR3 loop spans 12 amino acids. CDR3: CASTPRIGELFF. The CDR3 bases are TGTGCCAGCACCCCGAGGATCGGGGAGCTGTTTTTT.

This clone was detected a few times. The rearrangement joins TRBV6-2 or TRBV6-3 to TRBJ2-3, with TRBD2 matching over 9 bases. V was pared by 0 bases and J by 2 bases, with 3 bases of the junction left unmatched. The CDR3 is 16 amino acids. Germline V gene data show CDR1 as MNHEY and CDR2 as SVGEGT. In nucleotides, the CDR3 is TGTGCCAGCAGTTACTCGACTAGCGGCCTCACAGATACGCAGTATTTT. This encodes CASSYSTSGLTDTQYF.

The rearrangement joins TRBV27 to TRBJ1-1; TRBD1 aligns across 7 bases. The CDR3 has 15 amino acids. V lost 3 bases and J lost 7; bases outside the gene matches: 11. The germline V gene has CDR1 MNHEY and CDR2 SMNVEV (reference sequence). The CDR3 nucleotides are TGTGCCAGCAGTTTCTCGGGACAGACAATGATTGAAGCTTTCTTT. Translating it yields CASSFSGQTMIEAFF.

The genes are TRBV5-6 and TRBJ1-5; weak D call: TRBD1 (6 bases). Trimming left V 4 bases short and J 3 bases short, with 17 bases between. Germline CDR1 and CDR2: SGHDT and YYEEEE. The CDR3 is 16 amino acids. CDR3 region: CASSGSEQGINQPQHF. The DNA of the CDR3 is TGTGCCAGCAGCGGAAGCGAACAGGGCATCAATCAGCCCCAGCATTTT.

V usage is TRBV4-2 and J usage is TRBJ2-5; 10 bases fit TRBD2. V trimming: 4 bases; J trimming: 5 bases; junction bases outside the gene matches: 13. Germline V gene lookup returns CDR1 LGHNA and CDR2 YNFKEQ. This CDR3 spans 17 amino acids. The CDR3 sequence: CASSPISPAGGLETQYF. The CDR3 coding sequence is TGTGCCAGCAGCCCTATTTCGCCAGCGGGGGGGCTGGAGACCCAGTACTTC.

The V and J genes are TRBV6-6 and TRBJ2-5; no definite D call. The germline V gene encodes CDR1 MNHNY and CDR2 SVGAGI (reference sequence). The CDR3 spans 16 residues. Trimming left V 0 bases short and J 0 bases short, with 11 bases between. The CDR3 bases are TGTGCCAGCAGTTACTCGTGGCAGTTGTACCAAGAGACCCAGTACTTC. This gives the protein CASSYSWQLYQETQYF.

The chain employs TRBV4-1 and TRBJ2-1, with D tentatively TRBD2 (7 bases). V lost 8 bases and J lost 4, with 18 bases in between. The CDR3 extends over 15 amino acids. Germline V gene sequence: CDR1 MGHRA, CDR2 YSYEKL. The CDR3: CASARGGRRYNEQFF. The DNA of the CDR3 is TGCGCCAGCGCTAGGGGGGGGCGGCGGTACAATGAGCAGTTCTTC.

The chain couples TRBV27 to TRBJ1-1; no definite D call. The CDR3 spans 13 residues. The V and J ends lost 4 bases and 2 bases respectively, with 8 bases between them. CDR1 is MNHEY, CDR2 SMNVEV, per germline (reference sequence). CDR3 loop: CASSSQLNTEAFF. DNA for the CDR3: TGTGCCAGCAGTTCACAGCTTAACACTGAAGCTTTCTTT.